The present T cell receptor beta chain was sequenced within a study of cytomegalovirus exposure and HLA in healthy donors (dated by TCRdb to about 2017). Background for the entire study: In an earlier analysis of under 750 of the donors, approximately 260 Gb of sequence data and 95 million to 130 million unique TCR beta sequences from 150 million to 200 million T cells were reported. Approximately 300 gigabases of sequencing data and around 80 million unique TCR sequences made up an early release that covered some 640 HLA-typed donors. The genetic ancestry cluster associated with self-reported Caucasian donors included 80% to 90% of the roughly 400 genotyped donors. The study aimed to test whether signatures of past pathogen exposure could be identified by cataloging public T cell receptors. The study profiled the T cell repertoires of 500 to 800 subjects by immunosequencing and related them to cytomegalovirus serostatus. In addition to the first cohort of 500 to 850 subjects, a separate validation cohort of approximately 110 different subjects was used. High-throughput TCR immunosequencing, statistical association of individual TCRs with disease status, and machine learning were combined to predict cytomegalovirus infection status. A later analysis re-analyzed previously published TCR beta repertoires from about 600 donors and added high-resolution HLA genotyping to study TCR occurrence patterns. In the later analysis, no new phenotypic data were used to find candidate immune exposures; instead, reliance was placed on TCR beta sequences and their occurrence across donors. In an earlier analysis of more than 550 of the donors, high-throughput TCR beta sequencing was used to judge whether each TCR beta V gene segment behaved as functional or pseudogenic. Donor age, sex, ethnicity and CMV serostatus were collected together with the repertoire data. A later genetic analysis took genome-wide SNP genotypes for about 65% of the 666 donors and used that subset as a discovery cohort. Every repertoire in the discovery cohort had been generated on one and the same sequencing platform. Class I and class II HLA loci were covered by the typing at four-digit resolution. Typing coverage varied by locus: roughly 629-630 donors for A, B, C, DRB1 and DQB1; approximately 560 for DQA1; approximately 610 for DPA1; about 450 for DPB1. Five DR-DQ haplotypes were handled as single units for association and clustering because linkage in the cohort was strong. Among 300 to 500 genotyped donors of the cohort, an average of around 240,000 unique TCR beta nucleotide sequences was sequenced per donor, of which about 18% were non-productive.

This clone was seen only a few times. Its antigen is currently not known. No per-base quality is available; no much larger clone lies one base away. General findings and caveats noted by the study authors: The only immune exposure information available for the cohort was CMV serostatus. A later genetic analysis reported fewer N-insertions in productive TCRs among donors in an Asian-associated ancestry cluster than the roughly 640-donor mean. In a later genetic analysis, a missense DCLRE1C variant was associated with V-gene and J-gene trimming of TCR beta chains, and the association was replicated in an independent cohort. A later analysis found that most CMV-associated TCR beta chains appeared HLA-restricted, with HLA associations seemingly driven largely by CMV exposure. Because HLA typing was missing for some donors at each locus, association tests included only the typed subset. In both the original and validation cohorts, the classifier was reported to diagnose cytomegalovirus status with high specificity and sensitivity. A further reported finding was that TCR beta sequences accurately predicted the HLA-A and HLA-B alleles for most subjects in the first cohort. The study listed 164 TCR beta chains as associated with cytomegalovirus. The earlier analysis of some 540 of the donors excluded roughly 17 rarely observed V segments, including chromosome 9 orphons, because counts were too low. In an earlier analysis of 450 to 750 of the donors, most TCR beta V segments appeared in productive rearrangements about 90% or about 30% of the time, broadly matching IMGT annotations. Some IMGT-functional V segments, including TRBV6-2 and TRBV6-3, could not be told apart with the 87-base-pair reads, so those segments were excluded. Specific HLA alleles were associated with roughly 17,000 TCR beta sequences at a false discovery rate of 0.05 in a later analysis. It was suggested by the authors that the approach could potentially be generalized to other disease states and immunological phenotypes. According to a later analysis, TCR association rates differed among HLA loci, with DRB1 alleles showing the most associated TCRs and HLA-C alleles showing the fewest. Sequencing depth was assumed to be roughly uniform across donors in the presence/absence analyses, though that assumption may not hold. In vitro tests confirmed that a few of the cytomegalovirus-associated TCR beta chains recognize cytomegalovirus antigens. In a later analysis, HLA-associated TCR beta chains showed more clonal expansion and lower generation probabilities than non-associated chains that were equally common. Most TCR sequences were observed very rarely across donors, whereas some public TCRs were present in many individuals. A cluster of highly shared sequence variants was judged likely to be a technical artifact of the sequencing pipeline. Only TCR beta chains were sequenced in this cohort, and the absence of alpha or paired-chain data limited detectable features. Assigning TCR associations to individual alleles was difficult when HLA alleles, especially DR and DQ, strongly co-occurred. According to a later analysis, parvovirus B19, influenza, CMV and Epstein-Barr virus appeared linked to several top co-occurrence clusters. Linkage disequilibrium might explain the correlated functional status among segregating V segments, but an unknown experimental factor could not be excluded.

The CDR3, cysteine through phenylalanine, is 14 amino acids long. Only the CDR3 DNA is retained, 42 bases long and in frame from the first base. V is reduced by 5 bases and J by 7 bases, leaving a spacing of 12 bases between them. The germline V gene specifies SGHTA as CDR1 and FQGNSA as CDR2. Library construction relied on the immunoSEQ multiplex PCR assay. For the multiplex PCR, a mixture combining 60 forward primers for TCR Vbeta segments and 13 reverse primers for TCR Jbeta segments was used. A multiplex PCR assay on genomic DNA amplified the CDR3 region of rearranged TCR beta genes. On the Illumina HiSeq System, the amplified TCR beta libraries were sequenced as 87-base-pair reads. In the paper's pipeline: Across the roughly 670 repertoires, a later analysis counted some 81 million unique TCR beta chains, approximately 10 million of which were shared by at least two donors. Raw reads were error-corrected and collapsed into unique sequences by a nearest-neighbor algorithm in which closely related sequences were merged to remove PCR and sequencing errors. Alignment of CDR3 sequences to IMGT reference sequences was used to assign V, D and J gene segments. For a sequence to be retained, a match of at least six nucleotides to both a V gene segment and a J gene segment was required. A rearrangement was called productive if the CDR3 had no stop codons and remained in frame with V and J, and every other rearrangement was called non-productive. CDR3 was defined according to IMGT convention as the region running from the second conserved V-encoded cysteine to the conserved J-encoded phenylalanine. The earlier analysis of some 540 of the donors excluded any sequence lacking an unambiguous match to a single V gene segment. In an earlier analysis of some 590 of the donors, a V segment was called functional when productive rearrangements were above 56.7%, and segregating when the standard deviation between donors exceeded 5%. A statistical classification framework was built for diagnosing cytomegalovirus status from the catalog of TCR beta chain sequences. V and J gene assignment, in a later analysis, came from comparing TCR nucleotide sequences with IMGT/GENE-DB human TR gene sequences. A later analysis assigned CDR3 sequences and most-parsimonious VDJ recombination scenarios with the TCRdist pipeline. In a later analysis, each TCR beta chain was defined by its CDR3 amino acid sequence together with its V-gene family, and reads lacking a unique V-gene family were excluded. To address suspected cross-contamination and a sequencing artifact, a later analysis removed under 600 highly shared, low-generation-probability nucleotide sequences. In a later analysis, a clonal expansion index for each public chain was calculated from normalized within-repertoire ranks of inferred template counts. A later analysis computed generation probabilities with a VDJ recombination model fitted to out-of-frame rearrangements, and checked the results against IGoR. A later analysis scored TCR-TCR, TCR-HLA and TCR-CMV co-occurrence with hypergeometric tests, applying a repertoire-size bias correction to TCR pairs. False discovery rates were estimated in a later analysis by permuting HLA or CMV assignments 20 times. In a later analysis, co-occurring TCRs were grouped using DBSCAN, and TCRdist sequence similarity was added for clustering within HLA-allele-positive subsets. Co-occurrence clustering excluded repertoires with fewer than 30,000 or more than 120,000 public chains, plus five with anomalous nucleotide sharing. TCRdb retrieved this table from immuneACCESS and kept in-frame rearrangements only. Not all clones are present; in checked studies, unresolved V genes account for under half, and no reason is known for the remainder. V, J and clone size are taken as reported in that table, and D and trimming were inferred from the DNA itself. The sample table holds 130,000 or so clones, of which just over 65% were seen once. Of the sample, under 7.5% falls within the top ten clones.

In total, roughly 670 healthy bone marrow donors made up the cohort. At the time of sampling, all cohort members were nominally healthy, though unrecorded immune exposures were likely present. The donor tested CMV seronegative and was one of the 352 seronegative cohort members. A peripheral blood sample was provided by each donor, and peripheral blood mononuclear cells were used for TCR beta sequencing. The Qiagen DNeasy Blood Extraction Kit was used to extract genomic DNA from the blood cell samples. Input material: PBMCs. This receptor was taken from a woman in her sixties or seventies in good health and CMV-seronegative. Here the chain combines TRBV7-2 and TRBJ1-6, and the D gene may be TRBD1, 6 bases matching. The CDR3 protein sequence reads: CASSPGQSNSPLHF. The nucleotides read TGTGCCAGCAGCCCAGGACAGAGCAATTCACCCCTCCACTTT.